Following are 9 T cell receptor beta chains from one sample sequenced in a study of OX40 agonist ivuxolimab in advanced cancers. Some clones are missing from TCRdb's copy, which holds only in-frame ones; the method was immunoSEQ multiplex PCR. The sample lists approximately 82,000 clones; 85% were seen once. The specimen was CD4+ or CD8+ T cells sorted from blood, collected in a trial of the OX40 agonist ivuxolimab. The receptors derive from an adult with an advanced solid tumor such as melanoma, head and neck, liver or kidney cancer.

The chain employs TRBV5-1 and TRBJ2-3, with TRBD2 identical over 7 bases. The CDR3 is made up of 18 amino acids. Germline V CDR1 and CDR2: SGHRS, YFSETQ. Trimming took 0 bases from V and 0 from J; bases not matched to a gene: 10. CDR3 residues: CASSLDGGAGPSTDTQYF. The CDR3 region has the DNA TGCGCCAGCAGCTTGGACGGTGGAGCGGGACCTAGCACAGATACGCAGTATTTT.

The chain joins TRBV29-1 to TRBJ1-2; D gene unclear. Trimming took off 7 bases at V and 8 bases at J, with 14 bases between the two ends. Germline lookup yields CDR1 SQVTM and CDR2 ANQGSEA. The CDR3 is 11 amino acids. The DNA for the CDR3 is TGCAGCGGTCTCGAGGGTAACGGCTACACCTTC. Translation gives CSGLEGNGYTF.

The rearrangement uses TRBV19 and TRBJ1-2, with a weak D call TRBD1 (6 bases). Germline V gives CDR1 LNHDA, CDR2 SQIVND (reference sequence). Trimming removed 5 bases from V and 7 bases from J, with 11 bases in between. This CDR3 is 12 amino acids long. The CDR3 sequence is CASSYREGGYTF. CDR3 DNA: TGTGCCAGTAGTTACAGGGAAGGTGGCTACACCTTC.

This chain's CDR3 is CASSAPPAAVEMAFF. DNA of the CDR3: TGTGCCAGTAGTGCCCCCCCGGCGGCGGTGGAGATGGCTTTCTTT. This chain uses TRBV19 with TRBJ1-1; D is unresolved. The CDR3 is 15 amino acids. Germline V lookup: CDR1 LNHDA, CDR2 SQIVND (reference sequence). Trimming removed 5 bases from V and 11 bases from J, with 24 bases in between.

This clone appeared once. CDR3 loop: CASVSWNTEAFF. Here the CDR3 DNA reads TGTGCCAGTGTTAGCTGGAACACTGAAGCTTTCTTT. The rearrangement links TRBV19 to TRBJ1-1; D is ambiguous. The CDR3 spans 12 residues. Germline lookup yields CDR1 LNHDA and CDR2 SQIVND (reference sequence). Deletions cut 8 bases from V and 1 base from J, with 8 bases between.

This sequence joins TRBV1 and TRBJ2-2; TRBD2 is the table's D call, not checked against the DNA. TRBV1 corresponds to a pseudogene. The CDR3 is made up of 15 amino acids. The CDR3 is CTSSPAGLRAGELFF. CDR3 coding DNA: TGCACCAGCAGCCCGGCGGGTCTGAGGGCCGGGGAGCTGTTTTTT.

The chain employs TRBV9 and TRBJ1-1, with D uncertain. Trimming took 3 bases from V and 3 from J, leaving 18 bases between them. Germline V gene lookup returns CDR1 SGDLS and CDR2 YYNGEE. CDR3 length: 16 residues. The CDR3 coding sequence is TGTGCCAGCAGCGCTGACCAAAGGCTGGGTTACACTGAAGCTTTCTTT. Translated, it gives CASSADQRLGYTEAFF.

This sequence joins TRBV6-5 and TRBJ1-2, with no clear D. From germline, CDR1 is MNHEY and CDR2 SVGAGI. The CDR3 runs to 15 residues. V was shortened by 0 bases and J by 4 bases, with 12 bases between the two germline ends. For the CDR3, the DNA is TGTGCCAGCAGTTACTCGATTCGCCCGGGCTATGGCTACACCTTC. Translation gives CASSYSIRPGYGYTF.

The sample holds one count of this clone. The chain is built from TRBV11-3 and TRBJ2-1; 8 positions agree with TRBD2. The CDR3 is made up of 13 amino acids. Looked up from germline, CDR1 is SGHNT and CDR2 is YENEEA. J lost 9 bases, V lost 3 bases, and 4 bases had no gene match. CDR3 region: CASSLGREGEQFF. Written as DNA, the CDR3 is TGTGCCAGCAGCTTGGGTCGGGAGGGTGAGCAGTTCTTC.